The 18 T cell receptor beta chains listed next were all sequenced from one sample in a study of blood T cell repertoires in COVID-19 (dated by TCRdb to about 2020). Library creation used the immunoSEQ multiplex PCR assay. TCRdb's version of the immuneACCESS table is confined to in-frame rearrangements and falls short of the full clone set. An unresolved V gene accounts for under half of the shortfall where checked; the remainder is of unknown origin. For this sample the table gives approximately 98,000 clones, of which around 83% were detected only once. The ten largest make up approximately 4.1% of the sample. Input material: peripheral blood. The source of these receptors is an older woman with acute or convalescent COVID-19.

V and J are TRBV6-6 and TRBJ1-6, with D possibly being TRBD1 (6 bases). Trimming cost V 6 bases and J 10 bases, with 13 bases left between them. This CDR3 is built from 13 residues. Germline V gene sequence: CDR1 MNHNY, CDR2 SVGAGI (reference sequence). CDR3 region: CASRAGDGSPLHF. For the CDR3, the DNA is TGTGCCAGCAGAGCAGGGGATGGCTCACCCCTCCACTTT.

This chain connects TRBV6-5 to TRBJ2-3, with 7 positions matching TRBD2. V lost 7 bases and J lost 4; bases outside the gene matches: 8. Germline assignment: CDR1 MNHEY and CDR2 SVGAGI. CDR3 length: 14 amino acids. In DNA, the CDR3 is TGTGCCAGCACCCAAGTACGGGGGGCAGATACGCAGTATTTT. This gives the protein CASTQVRGADTQYF.

This clone was counted once. This chain connects TRBV30 to TRBJ1-5; D is perhaps TRBD1 (6 bases). Deletions cut 1 base from V and 0 bases from J, with 10 bases between. The CDR3 extends over 15 amino acids. CDR1 and CDR2 (germline): GTSNPN, SVGIG (reference sequence). The CDR3 protein is CAWSAGQISNQPQHF. The CDR3 DNA follows: TGTGCCTGGAGTGCGGGACAAATTAGCAATCAGCCCCAGCATTTT.

This clone has just one count. J is TRBJ2-7 and V is TRBV28; 14 bases are shared with TRBD2. Germline V CDR1 and CDR2: MDHEN, SYDVKM. V shed 4 bases and J 2 bases; nucleotides not matched to a gene: 4. The CDR3 has 16 amino acids. DNA of the CDR3: TGTGCCAGCAGTTCCTCGACTAGCGGGAGGGCCTACGAGCAGTACTTC. Its translation: CASSSSTSGRAYEQYF. Full variable domain (missing parts from reference TRBV28 and TRBJ2-7): DVKVTQSSRYLVKRTGEKVFLECVQDMDHENMFWYRQDPGLGLRLIYFSYDVKMKEKGDIPEGYSVSREKKERFSLILESASTNQTSMYLCASSSSTSGRAYEQYFGPGTRLTVT.

CDR3 in amino acids: CASSLVLGGTRTDTQYF. The CDR3 DNA follows: TGTGCCAGCAGCTTGGTCTTAGGGGGCACAAGAACAGATACGCAGTATTTT. The gene calls are TRBV5-5 and TRBJ2-3; 7 nucleotides align to TRBD1. The V segment lost 0 bases and the J segment 3 bases; nucleotides outside the gene matches: 10. The length of the CDR3 is 17 residues. In germline, CDR1 is SGHKS, CDR2 YYEKEE (reference sequence).

The CDR3 DNA is TGCAGCGTTGTTGACGGAGTAGCGGGAGGCTGGAATGAGCAGTTCTTC. Its protein is CSVVDGVAGGWNEQFF. This chain connects TRBV29-1 to TRBJ2-1, with TRBD2 identical over 10 bases. After removal of 4 bases from V and 7 bases from J, the junction contained 13 bases not matched to a gene. Germline V gives CDR1 SQVTM, CDR2 ANQGSEA. This CDR3 is built from 16 residues.

This chain uses TRBV28 with TRBJ2-3; 8 bases agree with TRBD1. CDR1 is MDHEN and CDR2 is SYDVKM in the germline V gene. The ends lost 4 bases at V and 4 bases at J; junction bases unmatched: 10. This CDR3 comprises 16 residues. CDR3 DNA: TGTGCCAGCAGTTCTCCCAGGGGGCTTTATGCAGATACGCAGTATTTT. This encodes CASSSPRGLYADTQYF.

CDR3 in amino acids: CASSGRGGDLYGYTF. The CDR3 nucleotides read TGTGCCAGCAGCGGTAGGGGAGGGGACCTCTATGGCTACACCTTC. The rearrangement links TRBV7-2 to TRBJ1-2; D perhaps matches TRBD1 (5 bases). The CDR3 is 15 amino acids. Trimming stripped 5 bases from V and 4 bases from J, with 17 bases between. Germline V gene sequence: CDR1 SGHTA, CDR2 FQGNSA. Full variable domain (rest looked up from reference TRBV7-2 and TRBJ1-2): GAGVSQSPSNKVTEKGKDVELRCDPISGHTALYWYRQSLGQGLEFLIYFQGNSAPDKSGLPSDRFSAERTGGSVSTLTIQRTQQEDSAVYLCASSGRGGDLYGYTFGSGTRLTVV.

V is TRBV7-9 and J is TRBJ2-5; the D gene is possibly TRBD1 (5 bases). Germline CDR1 reads SEHNR; CDR2 reads FQNEAQ (reference sequence). The CDR3 consists of 13 residues. V gave up 6 bases and J gave up 4 bases, with 12 bases separating them. The CDR3 region is CASRSGSTETQYF. The CDR3 DNA is TGTGCCAGCAGATCAGGGTCGACAGAGACCCAGTACTTC.

The CDR3 DNA reads TGTGCCAGCAGTTTCTCAGTCCCAGATACGCAGTATTTT. Its translation is CASSFSVPDTQYF. The chain carries TRBV28 and TRBJ2-3, with D hard to call. Trimming took off 3 bases at V and 4 bases at J, with 8 bases between the two ends. This CDR3 is built from 13 residues. From germline, CDR1 is MDHEN and CDR2 SYDVKM.

V usage is TRBV18 and J usage is TRBJ1-1; D unclear. The CDR3 is made up of 12 amino acids. V gave up 5 bases and J gave up 1 base, with 5 bases separating them. Germline values: CDR1 KGHSH, CDR2 LQKENI. The CDR3 DNA follows: TGTGCCAGCTCATTCAGGAACACTGAAGCTTTCTTT. Encoded protein: CASSFRNTEAFF.

V and J are TRBV6-4 and TRBJ2-1, with 7 positions matching TRBD1. The CDR3 runs 16 residues. V was pared by 0 bases and J by 4 bases, with 6 bases of the junction left unmatched. The germline CDR1 and CDR2 sequences are MRHNA and SNTAGT. CDR3: CASSDSWTGRYNEQFF. The CDR3 coding sequence is TGTGCCAGCAGTGACTCATGGACAGGAAGATACAATGAGCAGTTCTTC.

The V call is TRBV28, the J call TRBJ1-5; 8 bases align to TRBD1. The V gene's germline CDR1 is MDHEN and CDR2 SYDVKM. The CDR3 covers 17 residues. Trimming at V came to 6 bases and at J to 0 bases, leaving 10 bases not matched to a gene. In DNA form, the CDR3 reads TGTGCCAGCAGGAAGCGGGACAGGTCATATAGCAATCAGCCCCAGCATTTT. Its translation: CASRKRDRSYSNQPQHF.

The V call is TRBV5-4, the J call TRBJ2-6; weak D call: TRBD2 (5 bases). The CDR3 consists of 16 residues. Trimming shortened V by 4 bases and J by 2 bases, and 13 bases separated the two germline ends. Looked up from germline, CDR1 is SGHNT and CDR2 is YYREEE (reference sequence). The CDR3 spells CASSVPGFPGANVLTF. In nucleotides, the CDR3 is TGTGCCAGCAGCGTACCGGGATTTCCTGGGGCCAACGTCCTGACTTTC.

The chain carries TRBV15 and TRBJ2-1; 10 bases agree with TRBD2. Germline CDR1 and CDR2: LNHNV and YYDKDF (reference sequence). There are 16 residues in the CDR3. With V trimmed by 0 bases and J by 4 bases, 3 bases remained unmatched. CDR3 protein: CATSRDTSGAYNEQFF. CDR3 nucleotide sequence: TGTGCCACCAGCAGAGACACTAGCGGGGCATACAATGAGCAGTTCTTC. Together with reference TRBV15 and TRBJ2-1, the CDR3 gives the full variable domain: DAMVIQNPRYQVTQFGKPVTLSCSQTLNHNVMYWYQQKSSQAPKLLFHYYDKDFNNEADTPDNFQSRRPNTSFCFLDIRSPGLGDTAMYLCATSRDTSGAYNEQFFGPGTRLTVL.

V and J are TRBV4-2 and TRBJ2-5, with 9 bases fitting TRBD2. The CDR3 contains 15 residues. Germline trimming cut 5 bases from V and 4 bases from J; bases unmatched to any gene: 8. Per germline, CDR1 LGHNA and CDR2 YNFKEQ. CDR3 protein: CASSYTSGQGETQYF. CDR3 nucleotides: TGTGCCAGCAGCTACACTAGCGGGCAAGGAGAGACCCAGTACTTC.

The chain joins TRBV6-1 to TRBJ1-1; D perhaps matches TRBD1 (6 bases). CDR1 MNHNS and CDR2 SASEGT come from the germline V gene. Trimming shortened V by 2 bases and J by 4 bases, and 14 bases separated the two germline ends. The CDR3 contains 15 residues. The CDR3 sequence is CASSERGGVGTEAFF. The CDR3 DNA reads TGTGCCAGCAGTGAAAGGGGGGGCGTAGGCACTGAAGCTTTCTTT.

This sequence joins TRBV2 and TRBJ2-3, with D possibly matching TRBD1 (6 bases). Germline V gene lookup returns CDR1 SNHLY and CDR2 FYNNEI. The V end lost 6 bases, the J end lost 0 bases, and 10 bases lay between the germline ends. The CDR3 covers 14 residues. Here the CDR3 DNA reads TGTGCCAGCAGAGAGACAGGTAGCACAGATACGCAGTATTTT. It encodes CASRETGSTDTQYF.